This T cell receptor beta chain was sequenced during a study of cytomegalovirus exposure and HLA in healthy donors. Across the whole study: Researchers previously reported finding 90 million to 120 million unique TCR beta sequences from about 179 million T cells. Study results and limitations: Several top significant clusters appeared, in a later analysis, to be linked to common viral pathogens.

For this clone: What it recognizes is unknown.

The study ran its PCR with 60 Vbeta and 13 Jbeta primers. Using immunoSEQ multiplex PCR, the repertoire was profiled, and TCRdb retains in-frame clones only, with some absent. This table holds approximately 180,000 clones, 75% to 85% found once. These donors, healthy bone marrow donors, were studied. Germline V lookup: CDR1 SGHRS, CDR2 YFSETQ. This CDR3 region has 15 residues. Unmatched junction bases numbered 5, after V lost 3 bases and J lost 7 bases. The sample comprised PBMCs. This rearrangement joins TRBV5-1 to TRBJ2-1, with 12 bases identical to TRBD2. This sequence originates from a woman in her forties or fifties in good health and CMV-seronegative. CDR3 region: CASSWGLAGGNEQFF. CDR3 coding DNA: TGCGCCAGCAGCTGGGGGCTAGCGGGGGGGAATGAGCAGTTCTTC. Drawing the rest from reference TRBV5-1 and TRBJ2-1, the complete variable domain is KAGVTQTPRYLIKTRGQQVTLSCSPISGHRSVSWYQQTPGQGLQFLFEYFSETQRNKGNFPGRFSGRQFSNSRSEMNVSTLELGDSALYLCASSWGLAGGNEQFFGPGTRLTVL.